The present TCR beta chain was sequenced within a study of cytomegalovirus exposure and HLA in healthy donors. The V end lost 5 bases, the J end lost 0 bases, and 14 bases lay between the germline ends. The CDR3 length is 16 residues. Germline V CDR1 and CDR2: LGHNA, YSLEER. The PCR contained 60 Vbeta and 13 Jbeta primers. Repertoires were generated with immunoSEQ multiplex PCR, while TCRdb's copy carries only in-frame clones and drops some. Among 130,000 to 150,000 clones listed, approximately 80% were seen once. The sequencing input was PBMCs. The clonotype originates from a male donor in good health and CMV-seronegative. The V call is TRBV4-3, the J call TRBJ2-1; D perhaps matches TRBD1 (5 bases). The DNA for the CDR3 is TGCGCCAGCAGCGAGAAGGGGCCAAGCTCCTACAATGAGCAGTTCTTC. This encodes CASSEKGPSSYNEQFF.